These T cell receptor beta chains were read from a single sample in a study of cytomegalovirus exposure and HLA in healthy donors. Profiled with immunoSEQ multiplex PCR; TCRdb holds only in-frame clones, not every one. The table has approximately 60,000 clones, 90% seen once; the top ten hold 3%. Sequenced input: PBMCs. Receptor source: a man aged 18 to 30 in good health and CMV-seronegative. The CDR3 runs from the conserved cysteine through the conserved F or W.

TRBJ2-1	TRBV19	CASSIGGNSYNEQFF
TRBJ2-6	TRBV11-2	CASSLIQAGANVLTF
TRBJ1-2	TRBV5-1	CASSLGANYGYTF
TRBJ2-1	TRBV28	CASSLWGLAGGDEQFF
TRBJ1-5	TRBV6-6	CASSSKGNQPQHF
TRBJ2-1	TRBV2	CASSDEPGEQFF
TRBJ1-2	TRBV28	CASSLEGYGYTF
TRBJ1-3	TRBV14	CASSPLGGRLAGNTIYF
TRBJ2-1	TRBV5-1	CASRPGLAGGPFNEQFF
TRBJ1-2	TRBV29-1	CSVGVAGSGGYTF
TRBJ1-1	TRBV19	CASSPGGTEAFF
TRBJ2-3	TRBV9	CASSGRQETDTQYF
TRBJ2-7	TRBV5-1	CASSFEGLAGGEQYF
TRBJ2-1	TRBV4-2	CASSQDGIPSYNEQFF
TRBJ1-2	TRBV6-1	CASSADRGRGYTF
TRBJ1-3	TRBV11-2	CASSISQGVGNTIYF
TRBJ2-4	TRBV7-9	CASSSDRGPGNIQYF
TRBJ2-1	TRBV6-6	CASSPGQEYNEQFF
TRBJ2-7	TRBV6-1	CASSEARTSGRYEQYF
TRBJ1-5	TRBV19	CASSELKGPSNQPQHF
TRBJ1-2	TRBV27	CASTKRGLDGYTF
TRBJ1-5	TRBV28	CASSQGGSNQPQHF
TRBJ1-1	TRBV15	CATSSGGTGYDTEAFF
TRBJ2-7	TRBV5-4	CASSPGSNEQYF
TRBJ2-1	TRBV14	CASSLRADLQPYSYNEQFF
TRBJ1-1	TRBV6-5	CASGRESVTEAFF
TRBJ2-5	TRBV14	CASSQDRTGVIRETQYF
TRBJ2-3	TRBV19	CASSMATGGITDTQYF
TRBJ2-7	TRBV5-6	CASSLGQASSYEQYF
TRBJ1-4	TRBV2	CASSPYGGEKLFF
TRBJ2-2	TRBV19	CASSTKAGTGMSGELFF
TRBJ1-2	TRBV11-2	CASSSTFAGTNYGYTF
TRBJ2-2	TRBV7-8	CASSQTDRGYTGELFF
TRBJ2-1	TRBV6-5	CASSPRLAGGNEQFF
TRBJ2-5	TRBV27	CASSLSSAGETQYF
TRBJ1-5	TRBV4-1	CASSQDKGIGKGVNQPQHF
TRBJ2-7	TRBV28	CASSLSRGLYEQYF
TRBJ2-7	TRBV6-5	CASSYSSPGIYEQYF
TRBJ2-1	TRBV2	CASSTDRGSYNEQFF
TRBJ2-2	TRBV5-1	CASSLQGPGELFF
TRBJ1-2	TRBV9	CASSVVEGYGYTF
TRBJ2-7	TRBV2	CASTSGQPPYEQYF
TRBJ2-2	TRBV30	CAWTGRLGLSGELFF
TRBJ1-1	TRBV10-1	CASSESGHEAFF
TRBJ2-1	TRBV25-1	CASSGGPGQGLREQFF
TRBJ1-2	TRBV25-1	CASSVRTGDQHGYTF
TRBJ1-2	TRBV6-5	CASSPQNYGYTF
TRBJ1-2	TRBV15	CATSRYSYGYTF
TRBJ2-1	TRBV7-9	CASSSPPGTGSYNEQFF
TRBJ1-3	TRBV28	CASTSGGTLNTIYF
TRBJ2-2	TRBV9	CASSVVSGRATGELFF